The subject of this entry is one T cell receptor beta chain. Germline loops: CDR1 ENHRY, CDR2 SYGVKD. Germline trimming cut 10 bases from V and 4 bases from J; bases unmatched to any gene: 14. The CDR3 is 16 amino acids. The data derive from a study of CD8+CD57+ T cells in acquired aplastic anemia. The TCR beta profiling, which covered VDJ combination and CDR3 sequence, was carried out using genomic DNA as the template. TCRdb recomputed calls from the reads with MiXCR, one row per CDR3 protein. This table has about 190,000 distinct CDR3 sequences, just under 50% appearing once. By flow cytometry, patients selected for sequencing had shown an expansion of CD8+CD57+ cells.

The chain is built from TRBV10-3 and TRBJ2-7; TRBD2 matches 12 bases. Sequenced sample: sorted CD4+, CD8+, or CD8+CD57+ T cells (not recorded which) from PBMCs. The source of this sequence is a human donor with aplastic anemia. CDR3 loop: CASRIITSGRSYEQYF. The CDR3 region has the DNA TGTGCCAGCAGGATTATCACTAGCGGGAGGAGTTACGAGCAGTACTTC.